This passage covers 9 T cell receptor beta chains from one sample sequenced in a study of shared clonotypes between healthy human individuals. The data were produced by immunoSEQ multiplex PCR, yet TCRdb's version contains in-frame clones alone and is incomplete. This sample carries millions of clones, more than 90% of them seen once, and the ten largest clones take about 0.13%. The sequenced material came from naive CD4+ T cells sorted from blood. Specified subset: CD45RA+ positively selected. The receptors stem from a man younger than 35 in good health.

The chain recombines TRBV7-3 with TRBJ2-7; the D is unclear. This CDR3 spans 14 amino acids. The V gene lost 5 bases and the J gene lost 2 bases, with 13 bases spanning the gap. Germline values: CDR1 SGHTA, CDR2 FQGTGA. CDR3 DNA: TGTGCCAGCAGCCCCGGGCTCTTTACCTACGAGCAGTACTTC. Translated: CASSPGLFTYEQYF.

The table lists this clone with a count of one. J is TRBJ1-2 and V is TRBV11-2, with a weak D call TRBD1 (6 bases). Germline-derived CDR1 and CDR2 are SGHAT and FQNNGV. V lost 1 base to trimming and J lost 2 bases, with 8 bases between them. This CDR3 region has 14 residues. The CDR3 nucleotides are TGTGCCAGCAGCTTAGCAGGGGCAAACTATGGCTACACCTTC. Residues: CASSLAGANYGYTF.

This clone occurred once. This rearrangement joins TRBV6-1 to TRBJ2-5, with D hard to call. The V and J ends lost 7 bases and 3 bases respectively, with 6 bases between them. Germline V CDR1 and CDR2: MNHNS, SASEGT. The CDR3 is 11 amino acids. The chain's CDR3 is CASNNEETQYF. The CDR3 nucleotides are TGTGCCAGCAACAACGAAGAGACCCAGTACTTC.

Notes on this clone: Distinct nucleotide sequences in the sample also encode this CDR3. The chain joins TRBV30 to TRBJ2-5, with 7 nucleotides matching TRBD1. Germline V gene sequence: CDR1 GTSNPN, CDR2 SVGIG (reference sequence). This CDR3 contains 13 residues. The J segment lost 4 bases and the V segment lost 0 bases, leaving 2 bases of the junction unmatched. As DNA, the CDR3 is TGTGCCTGGAGTGTAGGGGGCCCAGAGACCCAGTACTTC. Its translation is CAWSVGGPETQYF.

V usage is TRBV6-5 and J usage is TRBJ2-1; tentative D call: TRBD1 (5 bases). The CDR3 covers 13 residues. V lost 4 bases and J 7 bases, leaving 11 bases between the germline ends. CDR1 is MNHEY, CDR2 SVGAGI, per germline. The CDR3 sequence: CASSSAGPNEQFF. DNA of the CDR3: TGTGCCAGCAGTTCAGCAGGGCCAAATGAGCAGTTCTTC.

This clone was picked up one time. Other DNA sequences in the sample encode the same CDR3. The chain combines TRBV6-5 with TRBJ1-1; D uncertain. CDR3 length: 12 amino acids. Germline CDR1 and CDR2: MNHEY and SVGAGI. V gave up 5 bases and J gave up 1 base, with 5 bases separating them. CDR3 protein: CASSRRNTEAFF. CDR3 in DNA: TGTGCCAGCAGTCGACGGAACACTGAAGCTTTCTTT.

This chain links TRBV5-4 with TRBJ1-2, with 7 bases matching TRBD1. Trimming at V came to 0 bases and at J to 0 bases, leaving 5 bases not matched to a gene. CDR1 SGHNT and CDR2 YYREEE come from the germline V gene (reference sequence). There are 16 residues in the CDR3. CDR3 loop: CASSLGADRANYGYTF. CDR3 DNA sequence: TGTGCCAGCAGCTTGGGGGCTGACAGGGCTAACTATGGCTACACCTTC.

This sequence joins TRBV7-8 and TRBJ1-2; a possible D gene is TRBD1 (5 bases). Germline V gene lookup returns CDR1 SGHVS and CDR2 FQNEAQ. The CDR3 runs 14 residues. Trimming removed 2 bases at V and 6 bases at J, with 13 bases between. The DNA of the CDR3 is TGTGCCAGCAGCTTAATGCAGGGAGGTGATGGCTACACCTTC. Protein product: CASSLMQGGDGYTF.

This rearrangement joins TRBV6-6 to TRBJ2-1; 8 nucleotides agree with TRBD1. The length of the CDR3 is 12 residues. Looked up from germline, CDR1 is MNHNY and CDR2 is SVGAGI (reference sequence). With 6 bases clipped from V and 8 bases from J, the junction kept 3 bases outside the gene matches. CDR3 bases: TGTGCCAGCAGCCGACAGGGGTATGAGCAGTTCTTC. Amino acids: CASSRQGYEQFF.